The 31 T cell receptor beta chains below come from one sample, sequenced in a study of Graves' ophthalmopathy and Graves' hyperthyroidism (dated by TCRdb to the late 2010s). The reads were generated on an Illumina HiSeq 2000. For repertoire sequencing, the TCR beta CDR3 regions were amplified from RNA transcripts. A first-round RT-PCR used HTBI primers with the Qiagen OneStep RT-PCR kit, followed by a second-round multiplex PCR, size selection and purification. In-frame beta chains were kept once TCRdb had trimmed the public reads at Q25 with fastp and called clones with MiXCR. Rows with a matching CDR3 protein are joined into one entry that keeps the most common DNA and genes. In all, the sample holds around 40,000 distinct CDR3 sequences, and around 52% of those were seen once. 15% to 20% of the sample belongs to the ten largest clones. Material: peripheral blood. The source of these receptors is an adult man with Graves' ophthalmopathy.

The V call is TRBV20-1, the J call TRBJ2-7, with TRBD1 matching over 9 bases. The CDR3 extends over 13 amino acids. The junction had 2 bases not matched to a gene; V was cut back by 1 base and J by 4 bases. In germline, CDR1 is DFQATT, CDR2 SNEGSKA (reference sequence). The CDR3 reads CSARGTGEYEQYF. DNA for the CDR3: TGCAGTGCTAGAGGGACAGGGGAATACGAGCAGTACTTC.

This clonotype has a single count. This chain uses TRBV7-9 with TRBJ2-7, with TRBD1 identical over 8 bases. The V segment lost 2 bases and the J segment 0 bases; nucleotides outside the gene matches: 12. Per germline, CDR1 SEHNR and CDR2 FQNEAQ (reference sequence). The CDR3 is 18 amino acids. Here the CDR3 DNA reads TGTGCCAGCAGCTTATTGGGCGTCACCGGGACAGGCTCCTACGAGCAGTACTTC. This codes for CASSLLGVTGTGSYEQYF.

The chain employs TRBV5-1 and TRBJ2-2, with 9 positions matching TRBD1. The CDR3 totals 14 residues. Germline CDR1 and CDR2: SGHRS and YFSETQ. The junction had 5 bases not matched to a gene; V was cut back by 5 bases and J by 6 bases. CDR3 DNA: TGCGCCAGCAGGAGGACAGGGGAGGCCGGGGAGCTGTTTTTT. Residues: CASRRTGEAGELFF.

The chain joins TRBV20-1 to TRBJ1-5; D may be TRBD1 (5 bases). CDR1 DFQATT and CDR2 SNEGSKA come from the germline V gene (reference sequence). V was trimmed by 1 base and J by 4 bases, leaving 32 bases between them. This CDR3 region has 21 residues. Here the CDR3 reads CSARVRASAGGEGRSNQPQHF. The CDR3 DNA is TGCAGTGCTAGAGTTCGGGCCTCGGCGGGAGGGGAGGGGAGAAGTAATCAGCCCCAGCATTTT.

This clonotype was seen many times. The V call is TRBV19, the J call TRBJ1-3, with D maybe TRBD1 (5 bases). CDR1 is LNHDA and CDR2 is SQIVND in the germline V gene (reference sequence). The CDR3 is 15 amino acids. V was shortened by 6 bases and J by 0 bases, with 12 bases between the two germline ends. CDR3 in amino acids: CASSRGDFSGNTIYF. The CDR3 coding sequence is TGTGCCAGTAGCCGGGGCGACTTCTCTGGAAACACCATATATTTT.

The V call is TRBV5-4, the J call TRBJ2-1, with D tentatively TRBD1 (6 bases). V lost 5 bases to trimming and J lost 0 bases, with 21 bases between them. Germline V gene lookup returns CDR1 SGHNT and CDR2 YYREEE (reference sequence). There are 18 residues in the CDR3. In DNA form, the CDR3 reads TGTGCCAGCAGTCGACCAGGGGTGATCCGTAGCTCCTACAATGAGCAGTTCTTC. It specifies CASSRPGVIRSSYNEQFF.

In its sample, this clonotype was seen a few times. The V call is TRBV3-1, the J call TRBJ1-1; D unresolved. Between the trimmed V and J ends, which lost 4 bases and 1 base, there was a span of 10 bases. The CDR3 is 14 residues long. Germline-derived CDR1 and CDR2 are LGHDT and YNNKEL (reference sequence). The CDR3 loop is CASSLPYGNTEAFF. CDR3 nucleotides: TGTGCCAGCAGCCTCCCCTACGGGAACACTGAAGCTTTCTTT.

In the case of this clonotype: Being one base from a much bigger clone, this may be a read error. This chain's CDR3 is CASSEEQGGAYEQYV. CDR3 in DNA: TGTGCCAGCAGTGAAGAACAGGGTGGCGCCTACGAGCAGTACGTC. V is TRBV6-5 and J is TRBJ2-7, with D possibly being TRBD1 (6 bases). Trimming removed 5 bases at V and 2 bases at J, with 16 bases between. CDR1 and CDR2 from the germline V gene are MNHEY and SVGAGI. This CDR3 region has 15 residues.

This clonotype was seen only a few times. The gene calls are TRBV30 and TRBJ1-2; D may be TRBD1 (5 bases). V was cut by 3 bases and J by 4 bases, with 18 bases left in between. This CDR3 comprises 15 residues. In germline, CDR1 is GTSNPN, CDR2 SVGIG (reference sequence). CDR3 in DNA: TGTGCCTGGAGCGAATCAGGCAGGGATCTCTATGGCTACACCTTC. Translating it yields CAWSESGRDLYGYTF.

The table lists this clonotype with many counts. The chain employs TRBV10-3 and TRBJ1-1; the D gene is possibly TRBD1 (5 bases). V lost 2 bases and J lost 3, with 13 bases in between. CDR3 length equals 15 residues. CDR1 is ENHRY and CDR2 is SYGVKD in the germline V gene. The CDR3 nucleotides read TGTGCCATCAGTGAGGGGGACGTGGGGGACACTGAAGCTTTCTTT. Translation gives CAISEGDVGDTEAFF.

The gene calls are TRBV15 and TRBJ2-1; TRBD1 agrees at 7 bases. The CDR3 is made up of 19 amino acids. J lost 0 bases, V lost 3 bases, and 14 bases had no gene match. Germline values: CDR1 LNHNV, CDR2 YYDKDF (reference sequence). The CDR3 loop reads CATSSQVTGTASSYNEQFF. CDR3 coding DNA: TGTGCCACCAGCAGCCAAGTCACCGGGACAGCTTCCTCCTACAATGAGCAGTTCTTC.

The chain carries TRBV15 and TRBJ2-7; 9 nucleotides match TRBD2. The CDR3 consists of 15 residues. With V trimmed by 5 bases and J by 2 bases, 7 bases remained unmatched. From germline, CDR1 is LNHNV and CDR2 YYDKDF (reference sequence). CDR3 residues: CATSPSSGRTYEQYV. Here the CDR3 DNA reads TGTGCCACCAGCCCGTCCAGCGGGAGGACCTACGAGCAGTACGTC.

In its sample, this clonotype ranks as medium-sized. The chain couples TRBV20-1 to TRBJ2-7, with 10 bases matching TRBD2. In germline, CDR1 is DFQATT, CDR2 SNEGSKA (reference sequence). This CDR3 has 14 residues. With 4 bases clipped from V and 5 bases from J, the junction kept 8 bases outside the gene matches. The CDR3 sequence: CSAIVAGGKNEQYF. CDR3 nucleotides: TGCAGTGCTATAGTAGCGGGAGGCAAGAACGAGCAGTACTTC.

This clonotype was counted at least ten times. This chain uses TRBV6-5 with TRBJ1-4, with D tentatively TRBD1 (5 bases). The CDR3 is 15 residues long. V was trimmed by 2 bases and J by 3 bases, leaving 10 bases between them. Germline assignment: CDR1 MNHEY and CDR2 SVGAGI. The CDR3 bases are TGTGCCAGCAGTTACAGTCGACAGCCTAATGAAAAACTGTTTTTT. Protein: CASSYSRQPNEKLFF.

Comments on this clonotype: A much bigger clone sits one base away, suggesting this may be a read error. This rearrangement joins TRBV27 to TRBJ1-2, with TRBD1 matching 9 bases. The germline gives CDR1 MNHEY, CDR2 SMNVEV (reference sequence). CDR3 size: 14 residues. The CDR3 nucleotides are TGTGCCAGCAGGATGACAGGGGGAAACTGTGGCTACACCTTC. It codes for CASRMTGGNCGYTF.

Turning to this clonotype: Given a much more abundant clone one base away, this may be a read error. The chain carries TRBV12-3 or TRBV12-4 and TRBJ2-7; a weak D match, TRBD2 (5 bases). The CDR3 is 14 residues long. Trimming shortened V by 5 bases and J by 2 bases, and 13 bases separated the two germline ends. The CDR3 nucleotides are TGTGCCAGCAGTCTCTCAGACTACGCCTACGAGCAGTACTTC. This encodes CASSLSDYAYEQYF.

This clonotype was observed many times. The chain links TRBV12-5 to TRBJ1-6; TRBD1 agrees at 7 bases. The trim removed 0 bases at V and 8 bases at J, leaving 13 bases unmatched. The length of the CDR3 is 18 residues. Germline values: CDR1 LGHNT, CDR2 FRNRAP. CDR3 in amino acids: CASGLVSGGGTGYSPLHF. For the CDR3, the DNA is TGTGCTAGTGGTTTGGTATCAGGGGGTGGTACAGGGTATTCACCCCTCCACTTT.

This clonotype showed up many times. The chain combines TRBV24-1 with TRBJ2-2; TRBD1 is a possible D gene (7 bases). The V and J ends lost 6 bases and 8 bases respectively, with 18 bases between them. Germline V lookup: CDR1 KGHDR, CDR2 SFDVKD. The CDR3 loop spans 15 amino acids. CDR3 coding DNA: TGTGCCACCAGTCCACCAGGAGGGGGCGCTGGGGAGCTGTTTTTT. Its protein is CATSPPGGGAGELFF.

In this sample, this clonotype turned up once. Given a much more abundant clone one base away, this may be a read error. The V call is TRBV6-2 or TRBV6-3, the J call TRBJ2-2; 9 nucleotides align to TRBD1. Germline CDR1 is MNHEY and CDR2 is SVGEGT. The CDR3 has 13 amino acids. CDR3 amino acids: CASGTGNTGELSF. CDR3 DNA: TGTGCCAGCGGGACAGGGAACACCGGGGAGCTGTCTTTT.

This clonotype was picked up one time. The rearrangement joins TRBV9 to TRBJ1-1; unclear D gene. V was shortened by 4 bases and J by 1 base, with 8 bases between the two germline ends. The CDR3 covers 13 residues. Germline V gene sequence: CDR1 SGDLS, CDR2 YYNGEE. This CDR3 is CASSIRQNTEAFF. As DNA, the CDR3 is TGTGCCAGCAGCATTCGACAGAACACTGAAGCTTTCTTT.

This clonotype has ten or more counts. The V call is TRBV19, the J call TRBJ2-3, with D perhaps matching TRBD1 or TRBD2 (5 bases each). Germline CDR1 LNHDA, CDR2 SQIVND (reference sequence). The germline V and J ends were trimmed by 6 bases and 5 bases, with 15 bases remaining between them. CDR3 length: 14 residues. The DNA of the CDR3 is TGTGCCAGTAGGCCTAATGGGGGTAGAGATACGCAGTATTTT. Translating it yields CASRPNGGRDTQYF.

The J gene is TRBJ2-3, the V gene TRBV20-1; 9 bases align to TRBD1. Germline V CDR1 and CDR2: DFQATT, SNEGSKA (reference sequence). CDR3 size: 14 residues. The V and J ends lost 6 bases and 3 bases, in that order; junction bases with no gene match: 7. CDR3 amino acids: CSARTGAGTDTQYF. The CDR3 DNA is TGCAGTGCGCGGACAGGGGCAGGTACAGATACGCAGTATTTT.

This clonotype is medium-sized. V usage is TRBV24-1 and J usage is TRBJ2-7; 9 positions agree with TRBD1. Germline CDR1 reads KGHDR; CDR2 reads SFDVKD. The CDR3 is made up of 15 amino acids. Trimming took 3 bases from V and 3 from J; bases not matched to a gene: 5. Here the CDR3 DNA reads TGTGCCACCAGTGATGCAGACAGGGGGATCTACGAGCAGTACTTC. Amino acids: CATSDADRGIYEQYF.

This clonotype was detected many times. This sequence joins TRBV6-6 and TRBJ1-3; D possibly corresponds to TRBD1 (5 bases). The CDR3 has 17 amino acids. Germline V gives CDR1 MNHNY, CDR2 SVGAGI (reference sequence). With 1 base removed from V and 4 bases from J, the gap between germline ends came to 17 bases. CDR3 coding DNA: TGTGCCAGCAGTTACTTAATGTTCGGAGACAGAGGAAACACCATATATTTT. It yields the protein CASSYLMFGDRGNTIYF.

The chain joins TRBV7-2 to TRBJ2-1; the match to TRBD2 covers 8 bases. The CDR3 loop spans 14 amino acids. Per the germline V gene, CDR1 is SGHTA and CDR2 is FQGNSA. V shed 5 bases and J 10 bases; nucleotides not matched to a gene: 10. The DNA of the CDR3 is TGTGCCAGCAGCCACGGGACTAGGCCCCAAGAGCAGTTCTTC. Protein product: CASSHGTRPQEQFF.

In regard to this clonotype: A much larger clone sits a single nucleotide away, making a read error possible. This chain connects TRBV4-1 to TRBJ1-3; maybe TRBD1 (5 bases). The CDR3 is 16 residues long. Germline V gene sequence: CDR1 MGHRA, CDR2 YSYEKL. CDR3 sequence reads: CASSQVYGGSGNAIYF. CDR3 sequence (DNA): TGCGCCAGCAGCCAAGTTTACGGGGGGTCTGGAAACGCCATATATTTT.

The rearrangement uses TRBV15 and TRBJ2-7; 9 bases align to TRBD2. V gave up 1 base and J gave up 4 bases; unmatched junction bases: 2. CDR3 length: 14 residues. Germline V gives CDR1 LNHNV, CDR2 YYDKDF (reference sequence). CDR3 sequence reads: CATSRGTSGYEQYV. The DNA of the CDR3 is TGTGCCACCAGCAGAGGAACTAGCGGGTACGAGCAGTACGTC.

This clonotype is medium-sized by share. This sequence joins TRBV2 and TRBJ1-6; D possibly corresponds to TRBD1 (6 bases). This CDR3 has 14 residues. With 8 bases removed from V and 5 bases from J, the gap between germline ends came to 13 bases. CDR1 is SNHLY and CDR2 is FYNNEI in the germline V gene. The CDR3 loop is CASGGGGNNSPLHF. As DNA, the CDR3 is TGTGCCAGCGGGGGAGGGGGGAATAATTCACCCCTCCACTTT.

Ten or more counts support this clonotype. This chain joins TRBV11-2 and TRBJ1-6; D is ambiguous. There are 15 residues in the CDR3. The V end lost 5 bases, the J end lost 5 bases, and 13 bases lay between the germline ends. The germline gives CDR1 SGHAT, CDR2 FQNNGV. The CDR3 DNA reads TGTGCCAGCAGCCCCGGCGAGAGGAATAATTCACCCCTCCACTTT. Translating gives CASSPGERNNSPLHF. Full variable domain (outside the CDR3, taken from reference TRBV11-2 and TRBJ1-6): EAGVAQSPRYKIIEKRQSVAFWCNPISGHATLYWYQQILGQGPKLLIQFQNNGVVDDSQLPKDRFSAERLKGVDSTLKIQPAKLEDSAVYLCASSPGERNNSPLHFGNGTRLTVT.

This clonotype was seen ten or more times. The chain employs TRBV5-1 and TRBJ2-1, with a possible D match to TRBD1 (6 bases). V lost 4 bases and J lost 0, with 17 bases in between. This CDR3 is 17 amino acids long. Germline V gene sequence: CDR1 SGHRS, CDR2 YFSETQ. CDR3 amino acids: CASSRRGTESSYNEQFF. The CDR3, as DNA: TGCGCCAGCAGCCGTAGGGGGACCGAAAGCTCCTACAATGAGCAGTTCTTC.

V usage is TRBV2 and J usage is TRBJ2-3, with D uncertain. The DNA end is more similar to TRBJ2-5, so the J call may be wrong. Germline lookup yields CDR1 SNHLY and CDR2 FYNNEI. The CDR3 covers 12 residues. The CDR3 nucleotides are TGTGCCAGCCGGATGGGCGGAGAGACCCAGTACTTC. This codes for CASRMGGETQYF.